Listed below are T cell receptor beta chains from one sample, sequenced in a study of cytomegalovirus exposure and HLA in healthy donors. Repertoires were generated with immunoSEQ multiplex PCR, while TCRdb's copy carries only in-frame clones and drops some. This sample has about 99,000 clones, with about 80% found just once. The sequenced material came from PBMCs. The origin of the receptors is a man between 35 and 55 years old in good health and CMV-seronegative. The CDR3 runs from the conserved cysteine through the conserved F or W. Each record gives: V gene, clone size, J gene, D gene, CDR3 DNA, CDR3 protein. D genes are given only for firm matches. Only part of the rows carry a size: once, few, many, or a class if the clone is expanded.

V: TRBV15; size: .; J: TRBJ2-4; D: TRBD1; DNA: TGTGCCACCAGCAGGCCTTTACAGGGGGCGGGGAACATTCAGTACTTC; CDR3: CATSRPLQGAGNIQYF
V: TRBV7-8; size: .; J: TRBJ1-6; D: .; DNA: TGTGCCAGCAGCTTACAGGCAGCGGGGTCTGGTTCACCCCTCCACTTT; CDR3: CASSLQAAGSGSPLHF
V: TRBV27; size: .; J: TRBJ1-1; D: .; DNA: TGTGCCAGCAGTTCCGGGTGGGGAGGCGGACTCAACACTGAAGCTTTCTTT; CDR3: CASSSGWGGGLNTEAFF
V: TRBV13; size: .; J: TRBJ2-7; D: TRBD2; DNA: TGTGCCAGCAGCCCCCGGACTAGCGGGGGCCGTGGGGTAGGGGGGAACTACGAGCAGTACTTC; CDR3: CASSPRTSGGRGVGGNYEQYF
V: TRBV30; size: .; J: TRBJ2-6; D: .; DNA: TGTGCCTGGAGTGCCGCAGGGGCTAGGGCCAACGTCCTGACTTTC; CDR3: CAWSAAGARANVLTF
V: TRBV11-2; size: .; J: TRBJ2-7; D: .; DNA: TGTGCCAGCAGCCCCCCTGGCATGAATGGAGGGTACGAGCAGTACTTC; CDR3: CASSPPGMNGGYEQYF
V: TRBV11-1; size: .; J: TRBJ2-1; D: .; DNA: TGTGCCAGCAGCTCGGGACTGAACAATGAGCAGTTCTTC; CDR3: CASSSGLNNEQFF
V: TRBV6-5; size: .; J: TRBJ1-2; D: .; DNA: TGTGCCAGCAGTGGGGGCTCTTTTAACTATGGCTACACCTTC; CDR3: CASSGGSFNYGYTF
V: TRBV15; size: .; J: TRBJ2-7; D: .; DNA: TGTGCCACCAGCACTGGGAGGGGGGGGACCTACGAGCAGTACTTC; CDR3: CATSTGRGGTYEQYF
V: TRBV18; size: .; J: TRBJ2-5; D: .; DNA: TGTGCCAGCTCCCGGACGGACAGTCAAGAGACCCAGTACTTC; CDR3: CASSRTDSQETQYF
V: TRBV7-2; size: .; J: TRBJ1-2; D: TRBD1; DNA: TGTGCCAGCAGCCCTCTTTTCGCTATGGGACAGTTCTATGGCTACACCTTC; CDR3: CASSPLFAMGQFYGYTF
V: TRBV4-1; size: .; J: TRBJ2-2; D: TRBD2; DNA: TGCGCCAGCAGCCAAGTCGGACTAGCGGGGGGACACGCGAACACCGGGGAGCTGTTTTTT; CDR3: CASSQVGLAGGHANTGELFF
V: TRBV5-1; size: .; J: TRBJ2-1; D: .; DNA: TGCGCCAGCAGCTTGCAAGTAGGGACTCAGTATGAGCAGTTCTTC; CDR3: CASSLQVGTQYEQFF
V: TRBV19; size: .; J: TRBJ2-7; D: TRBD1; DNA: TGTGCCAGTCCACCCGGGACAGGCTCCTACGAGCAGTACTTC; CDR3: CASPPGTGSYEQYF
V: TRBV5-1; size: .; J: TRBJ2-2; D: .; DNA: TGCGCCAGCAGCTTGGCCGCCGGACTCGCGAACACCGGGGAGCTGTTTTTT; CDR3: CASSLAAGLANTGELFF
V: TRBV5-1; size: .; J: TRBJ2-5; D: TRBD2; DNA: TGCGCCAGCAGCTCAGGAATCCAGGGCCAGCGGGAGCGACGAAAGACCCAGTACTTC; CDR3: CASSSGIQGQRERRKTQYF
V: TRBV19; size: .; J: TRBJ1-4; D: .; DNA: TGTGCCAGTAGCAGGGATACAACTAATGAAAAACTGTTTTTT; CDR3: CASSRDTTNEKLFF
V: TRBV10-1; size: .; J: TRBJ2-7; D: .; DNA: TGCGCCAGCAGTGAGCAGTCAGGAGGTGAATCCTACGAGCAGTACTTC; CDR3: CASSEQSGGESYEQYF
V: TRBV2; size: .; J: TRBJ1-5; D: .; DNA: TGTGCTTCGAGACCGGGGGGGAATCAGCCCCAGCATTTT; CDR3: CASRPGGNQPQHF
V: TRBV29-1; size: .; J: TRBJ2-1; D: .; DNA: TGCAGCGTTGAGCAGGGGAAGAATGAGCAGTTCTTC; CDR3: CSVEQGKNEQFF
V: TRBV2; size: .; J: TRBJ1-6; D: .; DNA: TGTGCCAGCAGTGTAGGGAGTTCACCCCTCCACTTT; CDR3: CASSVGSSPLHF
V: TRBV29-1; size: .; J: TRBJ2-1; D: TRBD1; DNA: TGCAGCGAGGGACAGGGTTACAATGAGCAGTTCTTC; CDR3: CSEGQGYNEQFF
V: TRBV30; size: .; J: TRBJ1-2; D: TRBD1; DNA: TGTGCCTGGAGTTTAGTGACAGGGCGCTACACCTTC; CDR3: CAWSLVTGRYTF
V: TRBV25-1; size: .; J: TRBJ2-3; D: .; DNA: TGTGCCAGCAGTGAGGGCAGGGCGAGCACAGATACGCAGTATTTT; CDR3: CASSEGRASTDTQYF
V: TRBV5-1; size: .; J: TRBJ2-3; D: TRBD1; DNA: TGCGCCAGCAGCTCCAGACAGGGGGGCACAGATATGCAGTATTTT; CDR3: CASSSRQGGTDMQYF
V: TRBV12-5; size: .; J: TRBJ1-1; D: .; DNA: TGTGCTAGTGGGACAACCGGGACACCGAACACTGAAGCTTTCTTT; CDR3: CASGTTGTPNTEAFF
V: TRBV4-2; size: few; J: TRBJ2-1; D: .; DNA: TGTGCCAGCAGCCAACCGGGGACTCTCAACAATGAGCAGTTCTTC; CDR3: CASSQPGTLNNEQFF
V: TRBV7-3; size: once; J: TRBJ2-1; D: TRBD2; DNA: TGTGCCAGCAGCTCACTAGCGGGGTACAATGAGCAGTTCTTC; CDR3: CASSSLAGYNEQFF
V: TRBV30; size: .; J: TRBJ1-1; D: .; DNA: TGTGCCTGGAGTGTACCCTCGGTCAATTTCAACACTGAAGCTTTCTTT; CDR3: CAWSVPSVNFNTEAFF
V: TRBV13; size: .; J: TRBJ1-6; D: .; DNA: TGTGCCAGCAGCTTCCTGCAGGGTGATAATTCACCCCTCCACTTT; CDR3: CASSFLQGDNSPLHF
V: TRBV5-5; size: .; J: TRBJ2-4; D: .; DNA: TGTGCCAGCAGCCCCGGCGGATTACTAGCCAAAAACATTCAGTACTTC; CDR3: CASSPGGLLAKNIQYF
V: TRBV2; size: .; J: TRBJ2-7; D: .; DNA: TGTGCCACCATTCCCTCCAGGGGCGAGCAGTACTTC; CDR3: CATIPSRGEQYF
V: TRBV29-1; size: .; J: TRBJ2-1; D: .; DNA: TGCAGCGTAGGTCTGCCTTCAGGGGGGAACTACAATGAGCAGTTCTTC; CDR3: CSVGLPSGGNYNEQFF
V: TRBV19; size: few; J: TRBJ2-7; D: TRBD1; DNA: TGTGCCAGTAGGCCGGGACAGGGGACCTACGAGCAGTACTTC; CDR3: CASRPGQGTYEQYF
V: TRBV18; size: .; J: TRBJ2-5; D: .; DNA: TGTGCCAGCTCACCTCTCGGAGGCCAAGAGACCCAGTACTTC; CDR3: CASSPLGGQETQYF
V: TRBV29-1; size: .; J: TRBJ2-1; D: .; DNA: TGCAGCGTTGATTTTACAGTCTCCTACAATGAGCAGTTCTTC; CDR3: CSVDFTVSYNEQFF
V: TRBV6-5; size: .; J: TRBJ2-2; D: TRBD2; DNA: TGTGCCAGCAGCTCCGGCGGGGGGGCGACCGGGGAGCTGTTTTTT; CDR3: CASSSGGGATGELFF
V: TRBV18; size: .; J: TRBJ1-3; D: .; DNA: TGTGCCAGCGCGTCGGAGCTGTCTGGAAACACCATATATTTT; CDR3: CASASELSGNTIYF
V: TRBV7-8; size: few; J: TRBJ1-6; D: .; DNA: TGTGCCAGCAGCTTCGGGGACTCAAGTCCCGGGCCACCCCTCCACTTT; CDR3: CASSFGDSSPGPPLHF
V: TRBV6-5; size: .; J: TRBJ1-1; D: .; DNA: TGTGCCAGCAGAATGGGAGAGACTGAAGCTTTCTTT; CDR3: CASRMGETEAFF
V: TRBV9; size: .; J: TRBJ2-7; D: .; DNA: TGTGCCAGCAGCCCAGGACCGGGGTTGCTCGAGCAGTACTTC; CDR3: CASSPGPGLLEQYF
V: TRBV7-8; size: .; J: TRBJ1-5; D: .; DNA: TGTGCCAGCAGTCCTGGGGGGACCACGGCCCAGCATTTT; CDR3: CASSPGGTTAQHF
V: TRBV30; size: .; J: TRBJ2-3; D: .; DNA: TGTGCCTGGAGTGTCAACCAGGTGACAGATACGCAGTATTTT; CDR3: CAWSVNQVTDTQYF
V: TRBV4-2; size: .; J: TRBJ2-2; D: TRBD2; DNA: TGTGCCAGCAGCCTTCAGCGGGAGGTGCCCGGGGAGCTGTTTTTT; CDR3: CASSLQREVPGELFF
V: TRBV6-1; size: .; J: TRBJ2-7; D: TRBD2; DNA: TGTGCCAGCAGATGGGAGGTGCTAGCGGGAAGCGAGCAGTACTTC; CDR3: CASRWEVLAGSEQYF
V: TRBV19; size: .; J: TRBJ2-1; D: .; DNA: TGTGCCAGTATGTCAGGGGGGATTTACAATGAGCAGTTCTTC; CDR3: CASMSGGIYNEQFF
V: TRBV28; size: .; J: TRBJ2-2; D: TRBD1; DNA: TGTGCCAGCAGTTTACTCGGGCGGGACAGGGCCGGGGAGCTGTTTTTT; CDR3: CASSLLGRDRAGELFF
V: TRBV4-2; size: .; J: TRBJ2-5; D: TRBD2; DNA: TGTGCCAGCAGCCTCGGACTAGCGGGGGGGGTTGAGACCCAGTACTTC; CDR3: CASSLGLAGGVETQYF